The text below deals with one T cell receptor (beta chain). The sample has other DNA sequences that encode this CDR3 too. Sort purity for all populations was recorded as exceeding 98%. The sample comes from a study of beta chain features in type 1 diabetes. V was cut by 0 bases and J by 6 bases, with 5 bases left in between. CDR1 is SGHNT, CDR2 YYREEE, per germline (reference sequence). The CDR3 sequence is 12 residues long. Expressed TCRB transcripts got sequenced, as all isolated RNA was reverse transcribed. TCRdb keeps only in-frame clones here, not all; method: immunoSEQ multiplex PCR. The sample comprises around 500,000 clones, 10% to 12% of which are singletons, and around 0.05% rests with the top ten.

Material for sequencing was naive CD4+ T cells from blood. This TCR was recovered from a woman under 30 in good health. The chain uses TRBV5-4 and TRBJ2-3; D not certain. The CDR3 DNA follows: TGTGCCAGCAGCTTGGTTGCTGATACGCAGTATTTT. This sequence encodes CASSLVADTQYF.